A selection of T cell receptor beta chains follows, all from one sample in a study of blood T cell repertoires in COVID-19. Clones were read by immunoSEQ multiplex PCR, and TCRdb kept only the in-frame ones, dropping some. Seen here are around 93,000 clones, approximately 87% observed once, and the top ten hold 15%. The sample taken for sequencing was peripheral blood. The receptors originated from a human donor in a cohort sampled during active COVID-19. The CDR3 runs from the conserved cysteine through the conserved F or W. A D gene is named only where the DNA matches it firmly. Some rows have no size entry. The others give once, few or many, or a class for an expanded clone.

.	.	TRBV30	TRBJ1-5	CAWSVRENQPQHF
.	TRBD1	TRBV7-9	TRBJ1-1	CASSPRGQGYTEAFF
.	TRBD1	TRBV18	TRBJ2-3	CASSPPGQGHNPFTDTQYF
once	TRBD1	TRBV7-9	TRBJ1-4	CASSLIWDSQNEKLFF
.	TRBD2	TRBV2	TRBJ2-5	CASAAGVTPETQYF
few	.	TRBV2	TRBJ2-7	CAIHDSYSYEQYF
many	TRBD1	TRBV9	TRBJ1-1	CASSKGQGNTEAFF
.	TRBD2	TRBV4-1	TRBJ2-5	CASSHAGGAETQYF
.	TRBD1	TRBV3-1/TRBV3-2	TRBJ2-7	CASSHPANCGTGIEQYF
.	TRBD2	TRBV9	TRBJ2-3	CASSVDPAGEGDTQYF
.	TRBD1	TRBV5-1	TRBJ1-6	CATGQGDNSPLHF
.	.	TRBV9	TRBJ2-3	CASSVVSGSTDTQYF
.	TRBD2	TRBV27	TRBJ2-1	CASSLAGGAYNEQFF
.	TRBD1	TRBV27	TRBJ2-2	CASSFAGQGVSGELFF
.	TRBD2	TRBV6-6	TRBJ2-7	CASSGRLAGGSYEQYF
.	.	TRBV5-6	TRBJ2-6	CASSSINFLANVLTF
.	TRBD1	TRBV10-3	TRBJ1-5	CAISEDRGLSNQPQHF
.	TRBD2	TRBV9	TRBJ2-3	CASSFRSGSGFSTDTQYF
.	.	TRBV6-1	TRBJ2-6	CASSEPSGAGANVLTF
.	TRBD1	TRBV7-3	TRBJ2-2	CASSSPRDRGYTGELFF
.	.	TRBV5-1	TRBJ1-6	CASSFGHRNGNSPLHF
.	TRBD1	TRBV27	TRBJ2-6	CASSPDRAASLTGANVLTF
.	TRBD1	TRBV18	TRBJ2-4	CASSPAKQGAGGIQYF
.	TRBD1	TRBV4-1	TRBJ1-2	CASSQSGQGVYGYTF
.	.	TRBV24-1	TRBJ2-5	CATSDPTRAETQYF
.	.	TRBV4-2	TRBJ2-7	CASSQDLHRESYEQYF
.	TRBD2	TRBV9	TRBJ2-3	CASSVGNSGGADTQYF
.	TRBD1	TRBV14	TRBJ2-2	CASSLGRTGWTGELFF
.	TRBD1	TRBV4-1	TRBJ1-3	CASSQLGTGRGNTIYF
.	TRBD2	TRBV5-1	TRBJ2-1	CASSPTSGSYNEQFF
.	.	TRBV28	TRBJ1-4	CASSRTASREKLFF
.	TRBD2	TRBV6-5	TRBJ2-1	CASSYSPAGGEEQFF
.	.	TRBV19	TRBJ1-2	CASRTTGNLAYGYTF
.	TRBD1	TRBV18	TRBJ2-5	CASSSGTGGVTQYF
.	TRBD1	TRBV19	TRBJ2-5	CASRDRGRGETQYF
.	.	TRBV15	TRBJ2-5	CATSLHREETQYF
.	.	TRBV5-1	TRBJ1-1	CASSLDRADTEAFF
.	.	TRBV6-5	TRBJ2-1	CASSYSRGLSYNEQFF
.	TRBD1	TRBV6-6	TRBJ1-4	CASSYSGTGNEKLFF
.	TRBD1	TRBV11-2	TRBJ1-5	CASSQTGVTGQPQHF
few	TRBD1	TRBV10-2	TRBJ1-1	CASRGQGKNTEAFF
.	.	TRBV29-1	TRBJ1-5	CSAGDISNQPQHF
.	TRBD1	TRBV11-2	TRBJ2-7	CASSSLTGTGGQQYF
.	.	TRBV19	TRBJ2-6	CASSMNQGNGANVLTF
.	.	TRBV20-1	TRBJ2-5	CSASLPLLAAAPETQYF
.	TRBD1	TRBV14	TRBJ2-3	CASSFSPGQAQYF
.	.	TRBV6-1	TRBJ1-2	CASSEWEYYGYTF
few	TRBD2	TRBV5-1	TRBJ2-3	CASSLGLAGNTDTQYF
few	.	TRBV28	TRBJ2-1	CASSLTPGAGEYNEQFF
.	TRBD1	TRBV7-9	TRBJ2-6	CASSSSTGGVSGANVLTF
.	.	TRBV5-1	TRBJ2-1	CASRFDNYNEQFF
.	.	TRBV5-1	TRBJ2-7	CASSLDPGGRYEQYF
few	.	TRBV5-1	TRBJ2-7	CASRSGEGRYEQYF
.	TRBD1	TRBV7-9	TRBJ1-5	CASSATGTGGVNQPQHF
.	.	TRBV7-2	TRBJ2-7	CASSLVGQHYEQYF
.	TRBD1	TRBV5-4	TRBJ2-7	CASSRDRGPYEQYF
.	.	TRBV3-1/TRBV3-2	TRBJ1-2	CASSQVRDHGYTF
.	.	TRBV11-3	TRBJ2-3	CASSSAKGPSGADTQYF
.	.	TRBV7-9	TRBJ1-3	CASSLRGVGWTPSGNTIYF
.	TRBD2	TRBV5-1	TRBJ2-1	CASSLAASGSRRRGFF